These T cell receptor beta chains were read from a single sample in a study of vaccination and CD4 T cells after COVID-19. The antigens for these receptors are not known. MiXCR, applied by TCRdb to the PCR reads, yields one record per CDR3 protein. The repertoire holds approximately 9,600 distinct CDR3 sequences, with 44% as singletons. Sequencing was performed on CD4+ T cells from blood, cultured in vitro. The receptors stem from a human donor in good health. Both conserved end residues are part of each CDR3. Fields, in order: J gene, D gene, clone size, V gene, CDR3 DNA, CDR3 protein. A D gene is named only where the DNA matches it firmly. Not every row has a clone size; where given, it reads once, few, many or a size class.

J gene: TRBJ1-1
D gene: .
clone size: .
V gene: TRBV28
CDR3 DNA: TGTGCCAGCAGTTTATGGGCGCCTATGAACACTGAAGCTTTCTTT
CDR3 protein: CASSLWAPMNTEAFF

J gene: TRBJ1-5
D gene: TRBD1
clone size: .
V gene: TRBV28
CDR3 DNA: TGTGCCAGCATCCCTACAGGGGTAGTTCAGCCCCAGCATTTT
CDR3 protein: CASIPTGVVQPQHF

J gene: TRBJ2-2
D gene: .
clone size: .
V gene: TRBV10-3
CDR3 DNA: TGTGCCATCAGTGGTGGCGGACGGAACACCGGGGAGCTGTTTTTT
CDR3 protein: CAISGGGRNTGELFF

J gene: TRBJ1-3
D gene: .
clone size: few
V gene: TRBV6-1
CDR3 DNA: TGTGCCAGCAGCCACGGAGGCGGAAACACCATATATTTT
CDR3 protein: CASSHGGGNTIYF

J gene: TRBJ1-6
D gene: TRBD1
clone size: .
V gene: TRBV7-2
CDR3 DNA: TGTGCCAGCAGCTGGGGACCCGGGACAGGGAGTCCACCCCTCCACTTT
CDR3 protein: CASSWGPGTGSPPLHF

J gene: TRBJ1-1
D gene: .
clone size: .
V gene: TRBV27
CDR3 DNA: TGTGCCAGCAGTTTAGAGGTGAACACTGAAGCTTTCTTT
CDR3 protein: CASSLEVNTEAFF

J gene: TRBJ2-5
D gene: .
clone size: .
V gene: TRBV7-2
CDR3 DNA: TGTGCCAGCAGTCACTGGCGGGCCGGCAGGGTCTTAGAGACCCAGTACTTC
CDR3 protein: CASSHWRAGRVLETQYF

J gene: TRBJ2-5
D gene: TRBD2
clone size: .
V gene: TRBV19
CDR3 DNA: TGTGCCAGTACGGGTAGCGGGAGAAAGACCCAGTACTTC
CDR3 protein: CASTGSGRKTQYF

J gene: TRBJ1-2
D gene: TRBD1
clone size: few
V gene: TRBV20-1
CDR3 DNA: TGCAGTGCCCCACAGGGGGCCGACTATGGCTACACCTTC
CDR3 protein: CSAPQGADYGYTF

J gene: TRBJ2-3
D gene: TRBD2
clone size: .
V gene: TRBV7-2
CDR3 DNA: TGTGCCAGCAGCTGGGGACTAGCGGGCACAGATACGCAGTATTTT
CDR3 protein: CASSWGLAGTDTQYF

J gene: TRBJ2-7
D gene: .
clone size: few
V gene: TRBV5-1
CDR3 DNA: TGCGCCAGCAGCTTGGGAAGGGACTCCTACGAGCAGTACTTC
CDR3 protein: CASSLGRDSYEQYF

J gene: TRBJ1-2
D gene: TRBD1
clone size: .
V gene: TRBV27
CDR3 DNA: TGTGCCAGCAGTTTAAATCCAACCGGGACAGTCGGCTACACCTTC
CDR3 protein: CASSLNPTGTVGYTF

J gene: TRBJ2-5
D gene: TRBD2
clone size: few
V gene: TRBV7-3
CDR3 DNA: TGTGCCAGCAGCTTAACCCTAGCGGGAGCAGAGACCCAGTACTTC
CDR3 protein: CASSLTLAGAETQYF

J gene: TRBJ1-1
D gene: TRBD1
clone size: few
V gene: TRBV20-1
CDR3 DNA: TGCAGTGCTAGATCCCGCGGCAGGGGGGTTGTTGAAGCTTTCTTT
CDR3 protein: CSARSRGRGVVEAFF

J gene: TRBJ2-1
D gene: TRBD2
clone size: .
V gene: TRBV6-1
CDR3 DNA: TGTGCCAGCAGTGAAGAGCCTAGCGGGAGTGATGAGCAGTTCTTC
CDR3 protein: CASSEEPSGSDEQFF

J gene: TRBJ2-3
D gene: .
clone size: .
V gene: TRBV5-6
CDR3 DNA: TGTGCCAGCAGCTTATGGACAGATACGCAGTATTTT
CDR3 protein: CASSLWTDTQYF

J gene: TRBJ2-1
D gene: .
clone size: .
V gene: TRBV6-1
CDR3 DNA: TGTGCCAGCAGTCGTCGGACAGAGTACAATGAGCAGTTCTTC
CDR3 protein: CASSRRTEYNEQFF

J gene: TRBJ1-6
D gene: .
clone size: .
V gene: TRBV29-1
CDR3 DNA: TGCAGCGTTGGGGAGGCAGGGCGCGGATCACCCCTCCACTTT
CDR3 protein: CSVGEAGRGSPLHF

J gene: TRBJ2-7
D gene: .
clone size: .
V gene: TRBV4-2
CDR3 DNA: TGTGCCAGCAGCCAACTACTGCGGGTCAGCTCCTACGAGCAGTACTTC
CDR3 protein: CASSQLLRVSSYEQYF

J gene: TRBJ1-5
D gene: TRBD1
clone size: .
V gene: TRBV6-2/TRBV6-3
CDR3 DNA: TGTGCCAGCTCTTTTACAGGGGGCTCGGGCAATCAGCCCCAGCATTTT
CDR3 protein: CASSFTGGSGNQPQHF

J gene: TRBJ2-7
D gene: .
clone size: .
V gene: TRBV27
CDR3 DNA: TGTGCCAGCAGTAACCCCGGGGAGCAGTACTTC
CDR3 protein: CASSNPGEQYF

J gene: TRBJ2-7
D gene: .
clone size: .
V gene: TRBV27
CDR3 DNA: TGTGCCAGCGGCGGGACGGGAACCCGTACGGGCGAGCAGTACTTC
CDR3 protein: CASGGTGTRTGEQYF

J gene: TRBJ2-3
D gene: .
clone size: .
V gene: TRBV5-4
CDR3 DNA: TGTGCCAGCAGCTTGGAGGGGGGATCGGCAGATACGCAGTATTTT
CDR3 protein: CASSLEGGSADTQYF

J gene: TRBJ2-2
D gene: TRBD2
clone size: .
V gene: TRBV2
CDR3 DNA: TGTGCCAGCAGTCGACTAGCCTACACCGGGGAGCTGTTTTTT
CDR3 protein: CASSRLAYTGELFF

J gene: TRBJ1-1
D gene: .
clone size: .
V gene: TRBV28
CDR3 DNA: TGTGCCAGCAGTTTGGGGGGCATAGCTTTCTTT
CDR3 protein: CASSLGGIAFF

J gene: TRBJ2-1
D gene: .
clone size: .
V gene: TRBV7-8
CDR3 DNA: TGTGCCAGCAGCTTACTTTCCTTTCGCGGGTTTAACAATGAGCAGTTCTTC
CDR3 protein: CASSLLSFRGFNNEQFF

J gene: TRBJ2-5
D gene: TRBD1
clone size: .
V gene: TRBV6-1
CDR3 DNA: TGTGCCAGCAGTACTACAGGGGGCCAGGAGACCCAGTACTTC
CDR3 protein: CASSTTGGQETQYF

J gene: TRBJ2-5
D gene: TRBD1
clone size: .
V gene: TRBV7-2
CDR3 DNA: TGTGCCAGCAGCTTGGGACAGGCCGAGACCCAGTACTTC
CDR3 protein: CASSLGQAETQYF

J gene: TRBJ2-1
D gene: TRBD2
clone size: .
V gene: TRBV6-5
CDR3 DNA: TGTGCCAGCAGTTCGCGACGGACTAGCGGGAACCGGAATGAGCAGTTCTTC
CDR3 protein: CASSSRRTSGNRNEQFF

J gene: TRBJ2-2
D gene: TRBD1
clone size: .
V gene: TRBV7-6
CDR3 DNA: TGTGCCAGCAGCCCAACAGCCCAGGGGGCGAGTTGGGCCGGGGAGCTGTTTTTT
CDR3 protein: CASSPTAQGASWAGELFF

J gene: TRBJ2-7
D gene: TRBD1
clone size: few
V gene: TRBV20-1
CDR3 DNA: TGCAGTGCTGGGACAGGGTGGAGCGAGCAGTACTTC
CDR3 protein: CSAGTGWSEQYF

J gene: TRBJ2-7
D gene: .
clone size: .
V gene: TRBV18
CDR3 DNA: TGTGCCAGCTCACCACCTACAGGGCCATCCTACGAGCAGTACTTC
CDR3 protein: CASSPPTGPSYEQYF

J gene: TRBJ2-7
D gene: .
clone size: .
V gene: TRBV28
CDR3 DNA: TGTGCCAGCAGTTCCGTGACAGGTCTAAACGAGCAGTACTTC
CDR3 protein: CASSSVTGLNEQYF

J gene: TRBJ1-2
D gene: .
clone size: few
V gene: TRBV19
CDR3 DNA: TGTGCCAGTAGTTGGCAGAGCTATGGCTACACCTTC
CDR3 protein: CASSWQSYGYTF

J gene: TRBJ1-1
D gene: .
clone size: .
V gene: TRBV7-2
CDR3 DNA: TGTGCCAGCAGCTTACGGCGGGGTGGGACTGAAGCTTTCTTT
CDR3 protein: CASSLRRGGTEAFF

J gene: TRBJ1-5
D gene: TRBD1
clone size: few
V gene: TRBV7-4
CDR3 DNA: TGTGCCAGCAGGCCCCCTCAGGGGGTAAGCAATCAGCCCCAGCATTTT
CDR3 protein: CASRPPQGVSNQPQHF

J gene: TRBJ1-5
D gene: .
clone size: .
V gene: TRBV2
CDR3 DNA: TGTGCCAGCAGTGAAGAAGGGGCAGGGTTTAATCAGCCCCAGCATTTT
CDR3 protein: CASSEEGAGFNQPQHF